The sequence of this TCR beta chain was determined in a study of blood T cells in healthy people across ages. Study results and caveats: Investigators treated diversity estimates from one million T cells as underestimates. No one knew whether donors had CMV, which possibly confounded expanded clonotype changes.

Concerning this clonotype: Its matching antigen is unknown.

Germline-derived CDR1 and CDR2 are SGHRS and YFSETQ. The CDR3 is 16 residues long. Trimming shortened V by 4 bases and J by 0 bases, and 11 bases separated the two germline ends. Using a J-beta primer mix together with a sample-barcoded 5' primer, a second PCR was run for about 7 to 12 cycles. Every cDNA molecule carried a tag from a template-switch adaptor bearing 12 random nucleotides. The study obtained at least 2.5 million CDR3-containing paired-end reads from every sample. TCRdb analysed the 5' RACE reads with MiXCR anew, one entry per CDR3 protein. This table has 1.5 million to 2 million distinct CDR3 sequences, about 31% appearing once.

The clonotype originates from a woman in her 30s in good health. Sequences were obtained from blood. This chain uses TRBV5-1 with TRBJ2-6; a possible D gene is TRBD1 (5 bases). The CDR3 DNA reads TGCGCCAGCAGCCCCGAAGGGGACTCTGGGGCCAACGTCCTGACTTTC. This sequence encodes CASSPEGDSGANVLTF.